The text below deals with one T cell receptor (beta chain). This record belongs to a study of shared clonotypes between healthy human individuals. Germline-derived CDR1 and CDR2 are SGHNT and YYREEE (reference sequence). The V and J ends lost 4 bases and 5 bases respectively, with 13 bases between them. The CDR3 contains 13 residues. This table comes from immunoSEQ multiplex PCR, and its TCRdb copy is limited to in-frame clones, with some not included. The sample records some 500,000 clones, roughly 95% being singletons. The rearrangement uses TRBV5-4 and TRBJ2-7; D is possibly TRBD1 (6 bases). The source of this sequence is a woman younger than 45 in good health. The sequenced sample was naive CD4+ T cells sorted from blood. The sample's subset: CD45RA+ positively selected. The CDR3 coding sequence is TGTGCCAGCAGCGAGACACAGGGTAACGAGCAGTACTTC. It codes for CASSETQGNEQYF. The full variable domain, rest sourced from reference TRBV5-4 and TRBJ2-7, is ETGVTQSPTHLIKTRGQQVTLRCSSQSGHNTVSWYQQALGQGPQFIFQYYREEENGRGNFPPRFSGLQFPNYSSELNVNALELDDSALYLCASSETQGNEQYFGPGTRLTVT.